This is a list of T cell receptor beta chains from one sample in a study of blood T cell repertoires in COVID-19. The data were produced by immunoSEQ multiplex PCR, yet TCRdb's version contains in-frame clones alone and is incomplete. Of some 45,000 clones in the sample, about 83% were seen once. Sample: peripheral blood. The receptor source for this set is a man older than 75 in a cohort sampled during active COVID-19. CDR3s include the opening cysteine and the closing phenylalanine or tryptophan. D genes are given only for firm matches. Some rows have no size entry. The others give once, few or many, or a class for an expanded clone.

NA	NA	TRBJ2-5	TRBV9	CASSVRGSSQETQYF	TGTGCCAGCAGCGTAAGGGGCAGCAGCCAAGAGACCCAGTACTTC
TRBD2	NA	TRBJ2-2	TRBV27	CASTSTTGLALTGELFF	TGTGCCAGCACTTCTACGACGGGACTAGCGCTCACCGGGGAGCTGTTTTTT
NA	NA	TRBJ2-3	TRBV19	CASTPGVRRTDTQYF	TGTGCCAGTACCCCTGGAGTACGACGCACAGATACGCAGTATTTT
TRBD1	NA	TRBJ1-2	TRBV20-1	CSASLTGAGGYTF	TGCAGTGCTAGTCTAACAGGGGCGGGTGGCTACACCTTC
TRBD1	NA	TRBJ2-7	TRBV28	CATNLQGSISYEQYF	TGTGCCACTAACTTACAGGGGTCGATCTCCTACGAGCAGTACTTC
TRBD1	once	TRBJ1-1	TRBV5-1	CASSVRDRDGRIAEAFF	TGCGCCAGCAGCGTCCGGGACAGGGATGGGAGGATCGCTGAAGCTTTCTTT
TRBD1	few	TRBJ2-7	TRBV4-1	CASSLRDRGYEQYF	TGCGCCAGCAGCCTAAGGGACAGGGGATACGAGCAGTACTTC
TRBD2	NA	TRBJ2-3	TRBV5-1	CASSRTTSGSSDTQYF	TGCGCCAGCAGCCGAACGACTAGCGGGTCTTCAGATACGCAGTATTTT
NA	NA	TRBJ1-5	TRBV7-2	CASSPSGRAGVSNQPQHF	TGTGCCAGCAGCCCTAGCGGCAGGGCGGGAGTAAGCAATCAGCCCCAGCATTTT
NA	NA	TRBJ2-3	TRBV10-1	CASSLNPAVGTDTQYF	TGCGCCAGCAGTCTTAACCCTGCGGTCGGCACAGATACGCAGTATTTT
NA	NA	TRBJ1-1	TRBV2	CASREGTPEEKAFF	TGTGCCAGCAGGGAAGGGACACCCGAAGAAAAAGCTTTCTTT
NA	NA	TRBJ2-7	TRBV3-1/TRBV3-2	CASSQVAMWEQYF	TGTGCCAGCAGCCAAGTAGCTATGTGGGAGCAGTACTTC
TRBD1	NA	TRBJ1-2	TRBV5-4	CASSLRDRGPYTF	TGTGCCAGCAGCTTACGGGACAGGGGGCCCTACACCTTC
TRBD1	NA	TRBJ1-6	TRBV18	CASSTGQGYNSPLHF	TGTGCCAGCTCAACGGGACAGGGGTATAATTCACCCCTCCACTTT
NA	NA	TRBJ2-4	TRBV27	CASAKNIQYF	TGTGCCTCGGCCAAAAACATTCAGTACTTC